The clone carrying this T cell receptor (beta chain) was recorded at least ten times. Its antigen is currently unknown. Germline values: CDR1 MGHRA, CDR2 YSYEKL. This CDR3 has 17 residues. V dropped 0 bases and J dropped 1; count of bases not matched to a gene: 4. The data were taken from a study of breast tumors, draining lymph nodes, adjacent tissues. Points from the study as a whole: Tumor and nontumor repertoires were significantly more similar in luminal-like than in basal-like breast cancer. Tumors had less TCR diversity than lymph nodes, more than nontumor tissue.

TCRdb fed the multiplex PCR reads into MiXCR, producing one record per CDR3 protein. The sample holds some 140,000 distinct CDR3 sequences, approximately 21% seen once. Breast cancer patients provided tissue from their axillary draining lymph nodes. The receptor was isolated from a female donor with breast cancer. Some clones in this sample may be carry-over from other donors' samples. Sequencing input: axillary lymph node tissue. The J gene is TRBJ2-7, the V gene TRBV4-1; 12 bases line up with TRBD2. CDR3 in DNA: TGCGCCAGCAGCCAAGACCGGACTAGCGGGACGTCCTACGAGCAGTACTTC. Protein product: CASSQDRTSGTSYEQYF.